The 15 T cell receptor beta chains below come from one sample, sequenced in a study of T cell responses to AZD1222 COVID-19 vaccine. Repertoires were generated with immunoSEQ multiplex PCR, while TCRdb's copy carries only in-frame clones and drops some. The data show around 130,000 clones, around 90% seen once. The sequenced sample was peripheral blood, obtained 28 days after the second AZD1222 dose. The receptors were sampled from an adult who received the AZD1222 COVID-19 vaccine.

The chain carries TRBV19 and TRBJ1-5, with D hard to call. Between the trimmed V and J ends, which lost 1 base and 2 bases, there was a span of 9 bases. The CDR3 is 15 amino acids. Germline assignment: CDR1 LNHDA and CDR2 SQIVND (reference sequence). CDR3 loop: CASSIGEGGNQPQHF. DNA for the CDR3: TGTGCCAGTAGTATAGGGGAGGGCGGCAATCAGCCCCAGCATTTT.

The gene calls are TRBV2 and TRBJ2-7; D may correspond to TRBD1 or TRBD2 (5 bases each). Germline-derived CDR1 and CDR2 are SNHLY and FYNNEI. The CDR3 totals 13 residues. V was shortened by 7 bases and J by 2 bases, with 12 bases between the two germline ends. CDR3 sequence (DNA): TGTGCCAGCACCTGGGACGGGGCCTACGAGCAGTACGTC. Translated, it gives CASTWDGAYEQYV.

This chain joins TRBV7-2 and TRBJ1-5; TRBD1 is a possible D gene (6 bases). V was pared by 2 bases and J by 5 bases, with 7 bases between. Germline CDR1 SGHTA, CDR2 FQGNSA. The CDR3 has 13 amino acids. The chain's CDR3 is CASSLNRDQPQHF. Written as DNA, the CDR3 is TGTGCCAGCAGCTTAAACAGGGATCAGCCCCAGCATTTT.

V gene TRBV7-6 combines with J gene TRBJ1-2; TRBD1 aligns across 9 bases. CDR3 length: 15 amino acids. Trimming cost V 4 bases and J 4 bases; bases outside gene matches: 7. Germline CDR1 reads SGHVS; CDR2 reads FNYEAQ. The CDR3 spells CASSSGQGITYGYTF. Written as DNA, the CDR3 is TGTGCCAGCAGCTCGGGACAGGGTATAACCTATGGCTACACCTTC.

This chain connects TRBV4-3 to TRBJ1-4; D not resolved. Germline lookup yields CDR1 LGHNA and CDR2 YSLEER. V lost 0 bases to trimming and J lost 8 bases, with 13 bases between them. The CDR3 loop spans 15 amino acids. The DNA of the CDR3 is TGCGCCAGCAGCCAAGAAGGCCCGCGGAGGGAAAAACTGTTTTTT. Translation gives CASSQEGPRREKLFF.

This clone was detected only once. The chain recombines TRBV19 with TRBJ1-4; 9 bases are a match to TRBD1. Germline trimming cut 3 bases from V and 4 bases from J; bases unmatched to any gene: 6. The CDR3 has 16 amino acids. Germline lookup yields CDR1 LNHDA and CDR2 SQIVND (reference sequence). The CDR3 DNA reads as TGTGCCAGTAGTATCAGGACAGGGGTTTTTAATGAAAAACTGTTTTTT. Translating gives CASSIRTGVFNEKLFF.

This chain joins TRBV5-6 and TRBJ1-2, with D uncertain. CDR1 and CDR2 from the germline V gene are SGHDT and YYEEEE. V shed 2 bases and J shed 4 bases, with 9 bases lying between them. The CDR3 extends over 13 amino acids. Here the CDR3 DNA reads TGTGCCAGCAGCTTAGGGCCGAGCTATGGCTACACCTTC. It specifies CASSLGPSYGYTF.

The chain joins TRBV7-2 to TRBJ1-1; no clear D. The germline V gene has CDR1 SGHTA and CDR2 FQGNSA. This CDR3 has 12 amino acids. The V end was cut by 5 bases, the J end by 1 base, with 5 bases between. CDR3 sequence reads: CASSTQNTEAFF. CDR3 nucleotides: TGTGCCAGCAGCACCCAGAACACTGAAGCTTTCTTT.

This chain connects TRBV11-2 to TRBJ1-2; D unclear. In germline, CDR1 is SGHAT, CDR2 FQNNGV. The CDR3 is 15 amino acids. Trimming shortened V by 0 bases and J by 8 bases, and 16 bases separated the two germline ends. The CDR3 DNA follows: TGTGCCAGCAGCTTAGAGGGTCCGAGGGCCGCGGGCTACACCTTC. This gives the protein CASSLEGPRAAGYTF.

The chain employs TRBV4-1 and TRBJ2-7, with D maybe TRBD1 (7 bases). V dropped 4 bases and J dropped 2 bases, with 18 bases sitting between them. Germline V lookup: CDR1 MGHRA, CDR2 YSYEKL. The CDR3 has 16 residues. This CDR3 reads CASSPRENRGPYEQYF. The CDR3 DNA follows: TGCGCCAGCAGCCCCCGGGAGAACAGGGGACCCTACGAGCAGTACTTC.

V gene TRBV7-9 combines with J gene TRBJ1-2; 8 nucleotides match TRBD1. The length of the CDR3 is 15 residues. Germline CDR1 reads SEHNR; CDR2 reads FQNEAQ (reference sequence). V shed 0 bases and J 6 bases; nucleotides not matched to a gene: 6. CDR3 amino acids: CASSLASAGGHGYTF. The DNA for the CDR3 is TGTGCCAGCAGCTTAGCGTCAGCAGGGGGCCATGGCTACACCTTC.

This clone was seen just once. CDR3 sequence: CASSLVGERHEQFF. CDR3 coding DNA: TGTGCCAGCAGCTTAGTAGGAGAGCGGCATGAGCAGTTCTTC. V usage is TRBV7-9 and J usage is TRBJ2-1, with a weak D call TRBD2 (5 bases). The CDR3 spans 14 residues. From germline, CDR1 is SEHNR and CDR2 FQNEAQ (reference sequence). The V and J ends lost 1 base and 8 bases respectively, with 12 bases between them.

This clone was counted a single time. The chain employs TRBV7-2 and TRBJ1-5; a possible D gene is TRBD1 (6 bases). V shed 1 base and J shed 7 bases, with 14 bases lying between them. Per germline, CDR1 SGHTA and CDR2 FQGNSA. The CDR3 loop spans 15 amino acids. CDR3 nucleotide sequence: TGTGCCAGCAGCTTAGTTGGAGGGGGTCACCAGCCCCAGCATTTT. This sequence encodes CASSLVGGGHQPQHF.

This chain uses TRBV6-6 with TRBJ2-1, with 7 bases identical to TRBD2. V was clipped by 7 bases and J by 6 bases; unmatched bases: 6. Germline V gives CDR1 MNHNY, CDR2 SVGAGI (reference sequence). This CDR3 region has 13 residues. The CDR3: CASTQAGVNEQFF. CDR3 bases: TGTGCCAGCACCCAGGCGGGGGTCAATGAGCAGTTCTTC.

J is TRBJ1-2 and V is TRBV6-5, with TRBD1 matching over 9 bases. Germline values: CDR1 MNHEY, CDR2 SVGAGI. The CDR3 has 14 residues. J gave up 6 bases and V 5 bases, and 7 bases lay outside the gene matches. CDR3 residues: CASSTDTGGHGYTF. The CDR3 DNA reads TGTGCCAGCAGTACGGATACAGGGGGCCATGGCTACACCTTC.